These 12 T cell receptor beta chains originate from one sample sequenced in a study of CD8 T cells in Susac syndrome. When the RNA was reverse transcribed, random hexamers were used with an input of roughly 0.45 to 1 ug. MiXCR, run by TCRdb on the immunoSEQ multiplex PCR reads, gives a single entry per CDR3 protein. The table lists under 200,000 distinct CDR3 sequences, about 91% of them singletons, with around 0.1% in the top ten. Sequences were obtained from CD4+ T cells from PBMCs. These receptors were obtained from a human donor with Susac syndrome.

Of note for this clonotype: The junction does not match germline at one end; this may be a read error. The J gene is TRBJ2-1, the V gene TRBV7-7; D tentatively reads TRBD1 or TRBD2 (5 bases each). Germline V gene lookup returns CDR1 SSHAT and CDR2 FNYEAQ (reference sequence). The CDR3 length is 15 residues. CDR3 in DNA: TGTGCTAGCAGCCCAGGAGAGGGGTCCTACAATGAGCAGTTCTTC. It translates to CASSPGEGSYNEQFF.

A few counts support this clonotype. CDR3 loop: CSVVDIGGQYF. The CDR3 region has the DNA TGCAGCGTTGTTGACATTGGGGGGCAGTATTTT. V is TRBV29-1 and J is TRBJ2-3, with D possibly called TRBD1 or TRBD2 (5 bases each). Trimming removed 4 bases at V and 11 bases at J, with 13 bases between. The CDR3 runs to 11 residues. Germline CDR1 SQVTM, CDR2 ANQGSEA.

This chain uses TRBV28 with TRBJ1-5; D might be TRBD1 (5 bases). Germline CDR1 MDHEN, CDR2 SYDVKM. The CDR3 covers 17 residues. V lost 3 bases and J lost 3, with 18 bases in between. This chain's CDR3 is CASSFSHWGDDNQPQHF. The CDR3, as DNA: TGTGCCAGCAGTTTTTCACATTGGGGGGACGACAATCAGCCCCAGCATTTT.

The chain employs TRBV4-1 and TRBJ2-2; either TRBD1 or TRBD2 may fit D (5 bases each). Trimming cost V 2 bases and J 3 bases, with 10 bases left between them. CDR3 length: 15 amino acids. Germline CDR1 and CDR2: MGHRA and YSYEKL. The CDR3 reads CASSQPGRHTGELFF. CDR3 sequence (DNA): TGCGCCAGCAGCCAACCGGGACGGCACACCGGGGAGCTGTTTTTT.

The genes are TRBV25-1 and TRBJ2-1; D is perhaps TRBD1 or TRBD2 (5 bases each). Trimming took off 2 bases at V and 16 bases at J, with 21 bases between the two ends. The CDR3 covers 14 residues. Germline V gene lookup returns CDR1 MGHDK and CDR2 SYGVNS. DNA for the CDR3: TGTGCCAGCAGTGAAGCTCTAGGGGAGCTTAGATACTTCTTC. It yields the protein CASSEALGELRYFF.

This chain connects TRBV5-1 to TRBJ1-2; TRBD1 matches 10 bases. Germline CDR1 SGHRS, CDR2 YFSETQ. V shed 0 bases and J 6 bases; nucleotides not matched to a gene: 2. The CDR3 runs to 14 residues. The CDR3 protein is CASSLDGTGDGYTF. The CDR3 nucleotides read TGCGCCAGCAGCTTGGACGGGACAGGGGATGGCTACACCTTC.

The V gene is TRBV5-1, the J gene TRBJ2-5, with TRBD2 as a possible D gene (7 bases). Trimming pared 4 bases from V and 5 bases from J, leaving 12 bases between. The CDR3 contains 13 residues. Per germline, CDR1 SGHRS and CDR2 YFSETQ. The CDR3 sequence: CASSGGASETQYF. In DNA, the CDR3 is TGCGCCAGCAGCGGGGGGGCCAGTGAGACCCAGTACTTC.

This clonotype was picked up one time. The chain combines TRBV7-3 with TRBJ2-1; D unclear. Per germline, CDR1 SGHTA and CDR2 FQGTGA. With 5 bases removed from V and 8 bases from J, the gap between germline ends came to 13 bases. The CDR3 loop spans 13 amino acids. The CDR3 nucleotides are TGTGCCAGCAGCCGCCGCTGGAGCGATGAGCAGTTCTTC. This encodes CASSRRWSDEQFF.

The CDR3 loop reads CASSLYLGGQETQYF. CDR3 nucleotides: TGTGCCAGCAGCTTGTATTTGGGGGGGCAGGAGACCCAGTACTTC. This chain uses TRBV5-4 with TRBJ2-5; tentative D call: TRBD2 (7 bases). V was cut by 1 base and J by 5 bases, with 15 bases left in between. CDR1 SGHNT and CDR2 YYREEE come from the germline V gene (reference sequence). CDR3 length equals 15 residues.

The J gene is TRBJ2-3, the V gene TRBV6-6, with D perhaps matching TRBD1 (5 bases). The germline gives CDR1 MNHNY, CDR2 SVGAGI (reference sequence). The germline V and J ends were trimmed by 2 bases and 14 bases, with 14 bases remaining between them. This CDR3 contains 12 residues. CDR3: CASSYGAVDTYF. The CDR3 region has the DNA TGTGCCAGCAGTTACGGGGCTGTCGACACGTATTTT.

This chain links TRBV20-1 with TRBJ2-7; 9 bases match TRBD1. The germline gives CDR1 DFQATT, CDR2 SNEGSKA (reference sequence). The ends lost 3 bases at V and 6 bases at J; junction bases unmatched: 12. The CDR3 has 15 residues. CDR3 sequence (DNA): TGCAGTGCTAGGTCGTTCCGGGACAGGGTGGGCGAGCAGTACTTC. It is translated as CSARSFRDRVGEQYF.

The chain recombines TRBV20-1 with TRBJ2-7; D may be TRBD1 or TRBD2 (5 bases each). The CDR3 sequence is 14 residues long. Per the germline V gene, CDR1 is DFQATT and CDR2 is SNEGSKA (reference sequence). The V end was cut by 3 bases, the J end by 2 bases, with 14 bases between. The CDR3 nucleotides read TGCAGTGCTAGTGGGGCGGGCCATACCTACGAGCAGTACTTC. It yields the protein CSASGAGHTYEQYF.